The T cell receptor beta chain described here comes from a study of immune characterization of retroperitoneal liposarcoma. The germline CDR1 and CDR2 sequences are SGHTA and FQGNSA. The CDR3 contains 15 residues. TCRdb independently ran MiXCR on the PCR reads; one entry per CDR3 protein. The sample contains fewer than 2,000 distinct CDR3 sequences, 25% to 30% of which appear only once. Material for sequencing was tumor tissue. The chain joins TRBV7-2 to TRBJ2-5; 8 nucleotides line up with TRBD2. The closer fit of TRBJ2-7 to the DNA end suggests the J call may be wrong. The sequence came from a female donor with retroperitoneal liposarcoma. The CDR3: CASSPWPRGGLEQYF. In DNA form, the CDR3 reads TGTGCCAGCAGCCCTTGGCCTCGGGGGGGGCTCGAGCAGTACTTC.